This entry concerns a single TCR beta chain. The sample originates from a study of T cells after yellow fever vaccination. The germline V gene has CDR1 SEHNR and CDR2 FQNEAQ (reference sequence). The CDR3 totals 15 residues. Trimming left V 5 bases short and J 4 bases short, with 12 bases between. MiXCR, applied by TCRdb to the 5' RACE reads, yields one record per CDR3 protein. The sample yields roughly 68,000 distinct CDR3 sequences, approximately 6.1% seen once. The clonotype was recovered from a man aged 18 to 30 who received the YFV17D yellow fever vaccine. This specimen consisted of CD8+ T cells sorted from PBMCs, obtained approximately 47 days after the first yellow fever vaccination. The chain employs TRBV7-9 and TRBJ2-6; D unclear. The CDR3, as DNA: TGTGCCAGCAGCCTAGGTGGGTCCGGGGCCAACGTCCTGACTTTC. Protein: CASSLGGSGANVLTF.